The T cell receptor (beta chain) described here comes from a study of CD8+CD57+ T cells in acquired aplastic anemia. Overall study results and limits: CD8+ Simpson's diversity showed no significant patient-control difference.

According to the study, genomic DNA was the template for TCR beta VDJ and CDR3 profiling. TCRdb re-called the reads through MiXCR, storing one row per CDR3 protein. The table has some 410,000 distinct CDR3 sequences, about 70% seen once. Trimming left V 3 bases short and J 4 bases short, with 10 bases between. The CDR3 loop spans 13 amino acids. Germline CDR1 is DFQATT and CDR2 is SNEGSKA (reference sequence). On this clonotype itself: Antigen: not known.

J is TRBJ2-1 and V is TRBV20-1, with a tentative D call TRBD1 (5 bases). The TCR was taken from a human donor in good health, serving as a control. The sequenced sample was sorted CD4+, CD8+, or CD8+CD57+ T cells (not recorded which) from PBMCs. CDR3 in amino acids: CSASLDTYNEQFF. The DNA for the CDR3 is TGCAGTGCTAGTCTGGACACTTACAATGAGCAGTTCTTC.